Listed below are T cell receptor beta chains from one sample, sequenced in a study of T cell repertoires and HLA-DP antigens. No antigens are known for them. Some clones are missing from TCRdb's copy, which holds only in-frame ones; the method was immunoSEQ multiplex PCR. The data show some 110,000 clones, roughly 92% seen once. The sequenced sample was CD4+ T cells from PBMCs. The origin of the receptors is a woman aged 18-29 years in good health and CMV-seronegative. Each CDR3 is given without its conserved first and last residue. D genes are given only for firm matches.

D,V,J,CDR3
TRBD1,TRBV18,TRBJ1-2,ASSPGGGNGYT
TRBD2,TRBV7-2,TRBJ2-3,ASSLLAGYTDTQY
.,TRBV6-5,TRBJ2-6,ASSYSPGAGANVLT
.,TRBV10-2,TRBJ2-1,ASRVAGFNEQF
TRBD2,TRBV5-4,TRBJ2-1,ASSLPAGGSRSNEQF
.,TRBV29-1,TRBJ2-1,STGWGNEQF
.,TRBV9,TRBJ2-2,ASSVTASLGTGELF
TRBD1,TRBV5-1,TRBJ1-2,ASSLNPGQTYGYT
TRBD2,TRBV7-9,TRBJ2-3,ASSFRAGVSGTDTQY
.,TRBV7-8,TRBJ1-5,ASSPQGQLNQPQH
.,TRBV18,TRBJ1-1,ASSPLVDLVNTEAF
.,TRBV10-3,TRBJ2-5,AISPGGRETQY
TRBD1,TRBV28,TRBJ1-2,ASSLLGGRFYGYT
TRBD1,TRBV18,TRBJ2-5,ASSPPAGTGGFETQY
TRBD1,TRBV28,TRBJ1-5,ASSFIWQGVLGSNQPQH
TRBD2,TRBV19,TRBJ2-2,ASSMMTGGSGELF
TRBD1,TRBV28,TRBJ2-7,ASSLWEGGGSYEQY
TRBD2,TRBV18,TRBJ2-1,ASSPGGGPDRGEQF
.,TRBV6-5,TRBJ1-2,ASTRGPNYGYT
.,TRBV5-1,TRBJ2-5,ASSGQETQY
TRBD1,TRBV28,TRBJ1-5,ASSSGQGHRQPQH
.,TRBV18,TRBJ1-5,ASSPTGDSNQPQH
.,TRBV5-4,TRBJ2-5,ASSSRQGWGETQY
.,TRBV19,TRBJ1-4,ASSKGDAWASREKLF
.,TRBV18,TRBJ2-1,ASSPTGDAYNEQF
TRBD1,TRBV18,TRBJ2-3,ASSPPGQGARDTQY
TRBD1,TRBV25-1,TRBJ1-1,ASRDDRAYMNTEAF
TRBD1,TRBV28,TRBJ1-1,ASRQGWAEAF
TRBD1,TRBV5-4,TRBJ1-2,ASSQPDRVYGYT
.,TRBV10-3,TRBJ1-6,APTAFYPRRNSPLH
TRBD2,TRBV11-2,TRBJ2-5,ASSRITGTSGETQY
.,TRBV7-2,TRBJ1-5,ASSLAPGDPGILGQPQH
.,TRBV7-2,TRBJ2-3,ASSLERIDTQY
TRBD1,TRBV7-8,TRBJ1-1,ASTGQGAWNTEAF
.,TRBV10-3,TRBJ2-5,AISKGLEGSETQY
TRBD1,TRBV13,TRBJ2-3,ASSLLSYVRGLTTDTQY
.,TRBV18,TRBJ1-4,ASSRLPELNEKLF
.,TRBV10-1,TRBJ2-2,ASRPSANTGELF
.,TRBV11-3,TRBJ2-1,ASSLDRAYNEQF
.,TRBV18,TRBJ1-4,ASSPPGVEKLF
.,TRBV5-1,TRBJ1-4,ASSLGATVFTEKLF
.,TRBV19,TRBJ2-1,ASSIGGGGSHEQF
.,TRBV5-4,TRBJ1-2,ASSLGRNYGYT
.,TRBV19,TRBJ1-2,ASSIVPGTNANYGYT
.,TRBV7-6,TRBJ1-6,ASSLSTDNSPLH
TRBD2,TRBV6-6,TRBJ2-1,ASSYPLAGGYNEQF
TRBD1,TRBV5-1,TRBJ2-7,ASSSGTEPYEQY
TRBD1,TRBV7-9,TRBJ1-1,ASSLEQGTTEAF
TRBD1,TRBV14,TRBJ1-4,ASSLGTAKLF
.,TRBV18,TRBJ1-4,ASSPGDEKLF
TRBD1,TRBV4-3,TRBJ1-1,ASSQEEGAVSF
TRBD1,TRBV28,TRBJ1-5,ASRKDRGEVNQPQH